What follows are 21 T cell receptor beta chains derived from one specimen sequenced in a study of blood T cell repertoires in COVID-19. Sequencing used immunoSEQ multiplex PCR; TCRdb keeps in-frame clones, though not all of them. The sample has approximately 100,000 clones, 85% to 90% seen once; the top ten hold roughly 4.2%. The source material was peripheral blood. The receptor source for this set is a human donor with COVID-19, enrolled during active disease. The donor label of this sample is uncertain.

This chain uses TRBV6-6 with TRBJ1-3; 7 positions match TRBD1. J lost 4 bases, V lost 0 bases, and 3 bases had no gene match. Germline-derived CDR1 and CDR2 are MNHNY and SVGAGI (reference sequence). The CDR3 extends over 15 amino acids. The CDR3: CASSYSDRAGNTIYF. CDR3 DNA sequence: TGTGCCAGCAGTTACTCCGACAGGGCAGGAAACACCATATATTTT.

V usage is TRBV3-1 (or the pseudogene TRBV3-2) and J usage is TRBJ1-5, with no clear D. V dropped 0 bases and J dropped 12 bases, with 12 bases sitting between them. Germline V gives CDR1 LGHDT, CDR2 YNNKEL (reference sequence). This CDR3 is 13 amino acids long. The DNA for the CDR3 is TGTGCCAGCAGCCAAGACAGGCGAGGGCTCCAGCATTTT. This codes for CASSQDRRGLQHF.

V is TRBV2 and J is TRBJ2-7, with 7 positions matching TRBD1. V lost 6 bases and J lost 1; bases outside the gene matches: 6. Germline values: CDR1 SNHLY, CDR2 FYNNEI. This CDR3 region has 14 residues. The CDR3 loop is CASRPTGRSYEQYF. CDR3 sequence (DNA): TGTGCCAGCAGGCCGACAGGGCGTTCCTACGAGCAGTACTTC.

This clone was recorded once. The chain carries TRBV10-3 and TRBJ1-2, with a weak D call TRBD1 (5 bases). This CDR3 comprises 13 residues. V lost 4 bases and J 2 bases, leaving 8 bases between the germline ends. In germline, CDR1 is ENHRY, CDR2 SYGVKD. CDR3 protein: CAISVHRNYGYTF. DNA of the CDR3: TGTGCCATCAGTGTTCACAGGAACTATGGCTACACCTTC.

This sequence joins TRBV14 and TRBJ1-6; TRBD1 might be the D (5 bases). The CDR3 runs 17 residues. V lost 3 bases, J lost 7 bases, and 19 bases lay in between. Germline loops: CDR1 SGHDN, CDR2 FVKESK. DNA of the CDR3: TGTGCCAGCAGCCAGGGTCACGGGGGACCCGAGAATTCACCCCTCCACTTT. This translates into CASSQGHGGPENSPLHF.

The V gene is TRBV19, the J gene TRBJ1-1; D possibly corresponds to TRBD1 (5 bases). V was trimmed by 1 base and J by 0 bases, leaving 12 bases between them. This CDR3 is built from 16 residues. Germline CDR1 is LNHDA and CDR2 is SQIVND (reference sequence). The CDR3 nucleotides read TGTGCCAGTAGTATAGCGGGCAGGGCGTTGAACACTGAAGCTTTCTTT. It codes for CASSIAGRALNTEAFF.

This sequence joins TRBV4-1 and TRBJ1-4; 11 bases are a match to TRBD1. The CDR3 length is 17 residues. With 3 bases clipped from V and 3 bases from J, the junction kept 6 bases outside the gene matches. The germline V gene has CDR1 MGHRA and CDR2 YSYEKL. DNA for the CDR3: TGCGCCAGCAGCCATAGGGGGGACAGGGGGGCTAATGAAAAACTGTTTTTT. Residues: CASSHRGDRGANEKLFF.

This sequence joins TRBV18 and TRBJ2-1; D is ambiguous. Between the trimmed V and J ends, which lost 4 bases and 5 bases, there was a span of 12 bases. Looked up from germline, CDR1 is KGHSH and CDR2 is LQKENI. The CDR3 is made up of 14 amino acids. The CDR3 loop reads CASSRGGDDNEQFF. CDR3 coding DNA: TGTGCCAGCTCACGCGGTGGAGACGACAATGAGCAGTTCTTC.

The chain employs TRBV9 and TRBJ2-1; 12 positions agree with TRBD2. This CDR3 is built from 17 residues. Germline loops: CDR1 SGDLS, CDR2 YYNGEE. Unmatched junction bases numbered 9, after V lost 4 bases and J lost 4 bases. CDR3 in amino acids: CASSSQSTSGGYNEQFF. The CDR3 nucleotides read TGTGCCAGCAGCTCCCAGTCGACTAGCGGGGGTTACAATGAGCAGTTCTTC.

The chain couples TRBV18 to TRBJ1-4; no definite D call. CDR1 is KGHSH, CDR2 LQKENI, per germline. Deletions cut 3 bases from V and 0 bases from J, with 11 bases between. The CDR3 length is 16 residues. CDR3 DNA sequence: TGTGCCAGCTCACCTAGCCAGCTTGCAACTAATGAAAAACTGTTTTTT. Amino acids: CASSPSQLATNEKLFF.

The gene calls are TRBV7-3 and TRBJ2-1; possible D gene TRBD2, 6 bases. The CDR3 has 14 amino acids. Per the germline V gene, CDR1 is SGHTA and CDR2 is FQGTGA. The V end was cut by 5 bases, the J end by 6 bases, with 14 bases between. Written as DNA, the CDR3 is TGTGCCAGCAGCATTCACTCGACTAGCAATGAGCAGTTCTTC. It encodes CASSIHSTSNEQFF.

The chain has TRBV4-1 and TRBJ1-4; the D gene is possibly TRBD1 (6 bases). The CDR3 sequence is 16 residues long. The germline CDR1 and CDR2 sequences are MGHRA and YSYEKL. Trimming removed 0 bases from V and 3 bases from J, with 11 bases in between. CDR3 amino acids: CASSQEPTGSNEKLFF. The CDR3 region has the DNA TGCGCCAGCAGCCAAGAACCCACAGGGTCTAATGAAAAACTGTTTTTT.

Notes on this clone: Within the sample, other DNA sequences also encode this same CDR3. The CDR3 bases are TGTGCCAGCAGTGGCCCGGGGGGAAATCAGCCCCAGCATTTT. This codes for CASSGPGGNQPQHF. V is TRBV2 and J is TRBJ1-5; tentatively, D is TRBD1 (5 bases). This CDR3 spans 14 amino acids. Trimming cost V 4 bases and J 4 bases, with 11 bases left between them. The germline V gene has CDR1 SNHLY and CDR2 FYNNEI.

This clone has a handful of counts. The CDR3 spells CASSSSGETQYF. DNA for the CDR3: TGTGCCAGCAGTAGTTCCGGGGAGACCCAGTACTTC. The chain is built from TRBV11-3 and TRBJ2-5; D gene ambiguous. This CDR3 region has 12 residues. Trimming pared 6 bases from V and 5 bases from J, leaving 10 bases between. Per germline, CDR1 SGHNT and CDR2 YENEEA.

This clone was recorded once. The chain joins TRBV19 to TRBJ2-5; perhaps TRBD1 as D (5 bases). The V and J ends lost 6 bases and 2 bases respectively, with 10 bases between them. CDR1 and CDR2 from the germline V gene are LNHDA and SQIVND (reference sequence). This CDR3 comprises 13 residues. The CDR3 nucleotides read TGTGCCAGTAGCAACCAGGGTCAAGAGACCCAGTACTTC. It encodes CASSNQGQETQYF.

The V call is TRBV5-4, the J call TRBJ1-2; 11 bases align to TRBD1. The CDR3 consists of 15 residues. Germline V gene lookup returns CDR1 SGHNT and CDR2 YYREEE (reference sequence). V gave up 0 bases and J gave up 6 bases; unmatched junction bases: 4. CDR3: CASSLGTGGEDGYTF. The CDR3 bases are TGTGCCAGCAGCTTGGGGACAGGGGGCGAAGATGGCTACACCTTC.

The genes are TRBV27 and TRBJ1-5, with D perhaps TRBD1 (5 bases). Between the trimmed V and J ends, which lost 5 bases and 3 bases, there was a span of 11 bases. The V gene's germline CDR1 is MNHEY and CDR2 SMNVEV (reference sequence). This CDR3 contains 14 residues. The CDR3 region has the DNA TGTGCCAGCAGTCTCCGACAGCACAATCAGCCCCAGCATTTT. Translated, it gives CASSLRQHNQPQHF.

The chain couples TRBV5-1 to TRBJ1-3, with no clear D. Germline CDR1 SGHRS, CDR2 YFSETQ. The V end lost 0 bases, the J end lost 4 bases, and 5 bases lay between the germline ends. CDR3 length: 13 residues. Here the CDR3 reads CASSLAQGNTIYF. The CDR3 nucleotides read TGCGCCAGCAGCTTGGCCCAGGGAAACACCATATATTTT.

This sequence joins TRBV10-3 and TRBJ1-2, with D unclear. Germline V gene data show CDR1 as ENHRY and CDR2 as SYGVKD. The V end lost 0 bases, the J end lost 8 bases, and 13 bases lay between the germline ends. CDR3 length: 14 amino acids. The CDR3 region is CAISESRMEGGYTF. As DNA, the CDR3 is TGTGCCATCAGTGAGTCAAGGATGGAGGGCGGCTACACCTTC.

This clone was detected only a few times. The genes are TRBV3-1 (or the pseudogene TRBV3-2) and TRBJ1-4; D unresolved. Trimming pared 5 bases from V and 7 bases from J, leaving 11 bases between. The CDR3 is made up of 13 amino acids. The germline V gene encodes CDR1 LGHDT and CDR2 YNNKEL (reference sequence). The CDR3 DNA is TGTGCCAGCAGCTTCGGAGAGGGTGAAAAACTGTTTTTT. This translates into CASSFGEGEKLFF.

The chain couples TRBV6-5 to TRBJ1-2, with a possible D match to TRBD1 (6 bases). Trimming took 6 bases from V and 7 from J, leaving 15 bases between them. The CDR3 covers 13 residues. Germline-derived CDR1 and CDR2 are MNHEY and SVGAGI. CDR3 loop: CASRVRGAGGYTF. CDR3 in DNA: TGTGCCAGCAGGGTTCGGGGGGCTGGTGGCTACACCTTC.